This T cell receptor (beta chain) emerged from a study of CD8 T cells in Susac syndrome. Blood CD8+ and CD4+ T cells underwent high-throughput TCR beta sequencing. Reverse transcription of roughly 0.45 to 1 ug RNA used random hexamers. MiXCR, applied by TCRdb to the immunoSEQ multiplex PCR reads, yields one record per CDR3 protein. This table holds fewer than 80,000 distinct CDR3 sequences, over 90% found once. This clonotype was sampled from a human donor in good health. Sequencing was performed on CD8+ T cells from PBMCs.

CDR3: CASSSHGASDTQYF. The DNA of the CDR3 is TGTGCCAGCAGCTCCCACGGGGCCTCAGATACGCAGTATTTT. The chain joins TRBV9 to TRBJ2-3, with D perhaps TRBD1 or TRBD2 (5 bases each). The V end was cut by 4 bases, the J end by 4 bases, with 13 bases between. This CDR3 is 14 amino acids long. Germline CDR1 and CDR2: SGDLS and YYNGEE.